What follows are 31 T cell receptor beta chains derived from one specimen sequenced in a study of cytomegalovirus exposure and HLA in healthy donors. Primers: 60 Vbeta forward and 13 Jbeta reverse. Data came from immunoSEQ multiplex PCR; TCRdb stores just in-frame clones and leaves some out. There are tens of thousands of clones in the sample; 70% to 85% occur only once, and approximately 2.8% lies in the top ten. What was sequenced was PBMCs. Receptors were obtained from a man aged 25 to 45 in good health and CMV-seronegative.

This clone came up once. This chain connects TRBV10-3 to TRBJ1-2, with 7 bases that match TRBD1. CDR1 is ENHRY, CDR2 SYGVKD, per germline. The CDR3 sequence is 13 residues long. Unmatched junction bases numbered 8, after V lost 9 bases and J lost 4 bases. CDR3 region: CAMRTGESYGYTF. CDR3 DNA sequence: TGTGCCATGAGGACAGGCGAATCCTATGGCTACACCTTC.

This CDR3 reads CSARGWQSSYNEQFF. In DNA, the CDR3 is TGCAGCGCAAGGGGATGGCAGAGCTCCTACAATGAGCAGTTCTTC. The chain uses TRBV29-1 and TRBJ2-1, with a possible D match to TRBD1 (5 bases). The germline V gene encodes CDR1 SQVTM and CDR2 ANQGSEA. This CDR3 comprises 15 residues. The ends were cut back, 7 bases at V and 0 bases at J, with 16 bases in the middle.

The V gene is TRBV6-5, the J gene TRBJ2-3, with a possible D match to TRBD2 (5 bases). V was trimmed by 2 bases and J by 0 bases, leaving 12 bases between them. This CDR3 region has 16 residues. CDR1 is MNHEY and CDR2 is SVGAGI in the germline V gene. The CDR3 protein is CASSYGPRASTDTQYF. The CDR3 nucleotides read TGTGCCAGCAGTTACGGTCCGAGGGCTAGCACAGATACGCAGTATTTT.

V usage is TRBV2 and J usage is TRBJ1-6, with TRBD1 matching 9 bases. The CDR3 runs to 17 residues. Germline V lookup: CDR1 SNHLY, CDR2 FYNNEI. Trimming took 1 base from V and 6 from J; bases not matched to a gene: 7. CDR3 DNA: TGTGCCAGCAGTGAAGTGGCGGGGGACAGGGTTAATTCACCCCTCCACTTT. Translation gives CASSEVAGDRVNSPLHF.

This clone was seen only a few times. The chain has TRBV6-5 and TRBJ1-2, with 8 bases matching TRBD1. The CDR3 is made up of 14 amino acids. J lost 6 bases, V lost 1 base, and 4 bases had no gene match. Germline CDR1 MNHEY, CDR2 SVGAGI. The DNA of the CDR3 is TGTGCCAGCAGTTACTTCGACAGGGGTCATGGCTACACCTTC. This encodes CASSYFDRGHGYTF.

V gene TRBV5-1 combines with J gene TRBJ1-6; 9 bases are a match to TRBD1. V dropped 0 bases and J dropped 3; count of bases not matched to a gene: 1. The CDR3 consists of 16 residues. Germline V lookup: CDR1 SGHRS, CDR2 YFSETQ. CDR3 nucleotides: TGCGCCAGCAGCTTGGAGGGACAGGGCTATAATTCACCCCTCCACTTT. Its translation is CASSLEGQGYNSPLHF.

The rearrangement joins TRBV19 to TRBJ1-2; D is unresolved. V lost 6 bases to trimming and J lost 8 bases, with 16 bases between them. Germline V gene lookup returns CDR1 LNHDA and CDR2 SQIVND (reference sequence). There are 13 residues in the CDR3. For the CDR3, the DNA is TGTGCCAGTAGGAAGGGAGGCTCTTACGGCTACACCTTC. It encodes CASRKGGSYGYTF.

The chain links TRBV19 to TRBJ1-1; a weak D match, TRBD1 (5 bases). The CDR3 covers 13 residues. The germline gives CDR1 LNHDA, CDR2 SQIVND (reference sequence). V was pared by 7 bases and J by 6 bases, with 15 bases between. The CDR3 bases are TGTGCCAGTACCCGGGGGACCGGAGCTGAAGCTTTCTTT. Its translation: CASTRGTGAEAFF.

The rearrangement links TRBV6-4 to TRBJ1-1; no firm D call. This CDR3 comprises 13 residues. CDR1 is MRHNA, CDR2 SNTAGT, per germline. With 6 bases removed from V and 4 bases from J, the gap between germline ends came to 12 bases. CDR3 amino acids: CASSNGGGTEAFF. The CDR3 DNA is TGTGCCAGCAGCAACGGAGGCGGCACTGAAGCTTTCTTT.

The chain has TRBV13 and TRBJ2-2, with a tentative D call TRBD1 (6 bases). The CDR3 has 17 amino acids. Trimming shortened V by 4 bases and J by 0 bases, and 15 bases separated the two germline ends. Germline V gives CDR1 PRHDT, CDR2 FYEKMQ (reference sequence). The CDR3 DNA reads TGTGCCAGCAGCTCATTTTCCGGGACATCGAACACCGGGGAGCTGTTTTTT. This encodes CASSSFSGTSNTGELFF.

V is TRBV23-1 and J is TRBJ1-1; 8 bases line up with TRBD1. TRBV23-1 is an open reading frame, and its role is uncertain. Trimming took 7 bases from V and 5 from J; bases not matched to a gene: 24. The CDR3 runs 19 residues. In DNA, the CDR3 is TGCGCCAGCAATCGGAGCTGGTCGCAGGGGGCGTTTGACTGGACTGAAGCTTTCTTT. Its translation: CASNRSWSQGAFDWTEAFF.

This clone was observed a handful of times. The chain employs TRBV28 and TRBJ2-7, with TRBD2 identical over 11 bases. This CDR3 has 15 amino acids. Trimming removed 3 bases from V and 3 bases from J; junction bases left unmatched: 4. Looked up from germline, CDR1 is MDHEN and CDR2 is SYDVKM. CDR3: CASSLLAGGVYEQYF. CDR3 coding DNA: TGTGCCAGCAGTTTGCTAGCGGGGGGAGTCTACGAGCAGTACTTC.

The J gene is TRBJ2-7, the V gene TRBV11-2; D possibly corresponds to TRBD1 (8 bases). Germline V lookup: CDR1 SGHAT, CDR2 FQNNGV. There are 14 residues in the CDR3. V was cut by 1 base and J by 5 bases, with 12 bases left in between. CDR3 protein: CASSLGQGRDEQYF. For the CDR3, the DNA is TGTGCCAGCAGCTTAGGACAGGGGAGGGACGAGCAGTACTTC.

This clone was detected only once. The sample carries other DNA sequences with the same CDR3. The chain recombines TRBV15 with TRBJ2-1; D possibly corresponds to TRBD2 (6 bases). The CDR3 length is 16 residues. CDR1 LNHNV and CDR2 YYDKDF come from the germline V gene (reference sequence). Trimming removed 1 base at V and 4 bases at J, with 14 bases between. CDR3 amino acids: CATSRARTSGYNEQFF. The CDR3 coding sequence is TGTGCCACCAGCAGAGCCCGGACCAGCGGGTACAATGAGCAGTTCTTC.

This chain connects TRBV9 to TRBJ1-1; D possibly corresponds to TRBD1 (5 bases). Germline V gene sequence: CDR1 SGDLS, CDR2 YYNGEE. This CDR3 has 13 residues. V was shortened by 4 bases and J by 9 bases, with 16 bases between the two germline ends. The CDR3 DNA sequence: TGTGCCAGCAGCTCCCATGGGCAGGGAAAAGCTTTCTTT. It yields the protein CASSSHGQGKAFF.

This chain uses TRBV5-1 with TRBJ1-3; no clear D gene. The CDR3 sequence is 14 residues long. CDR1 and CDR2 from the germline V gene are SGHRS and YFSETQ. Between the trimmed V and J ends, which lost 0 bases and 0 bases, there was a span of 4 bases. The CDR3 spells CASSLASSGNTIYF. Written as DNA, the CDR3 is TGCGCCAGCAGCTTGGCCAGCTCTGGAAACACCATATATTTT.

The chain is built from TRBV5-4 and TRBJ2-2; 8 bases line up with TRBD1. J was trimmed by 3 bases and V by 0 bases; bases with no gene match: 4. Germline CDR1 and CDR2: SGHNT and YYREEE (reference sequence). The CDR3 length is 16 residues. Written as DNA, the CDR3 is TGTGCCAGCAGCTTGGGCGGGACAGGCTACACCGGGGAGCTGTTTTTT. Translated: CASSLGGTGYTGELFF. Drawing the rest from reference TRBV5-4 and TRBJ2-2, the complete variable domain is ETGVTQSPTHLIKTRGQQVTLRCSSQSGHNTVSWYQQALGQGPQFIFQYYREEENGRGNFPPRFSGLQFPNYSSELNVNALELDDSALYLCASSLGGTGYTGELFFGEGSRLTVL.

This clone was observed once. The chain uses TRBV7-9 and TRBJ2-7, with a possible D match to TRBD2 (6 bases). Trimming took 4 bases from V and 0 from J, leaving 10 bases between them. Germline CDR1 and CDR2: SEHNR and FQNEAQ (reference sequence). CDR3 size: 14 residues. CDR3 residues: CASSWAGNSYEQYF. In nucleotides, the CDR3 is TGTGCCAGCAGCTGGGCGGGGAACTCCTACGAGCAGTACTTC. Full variable domain (missing parts from reference TRBV7-9 and TRBJ2-7): DTGVSQNPRHKITKRGQNVTFRCDPISEHNRLYWYRQTLGQGPEFLTYFQNEAQLEKSRLLSDRFSAERPKGSFSTLEIQRTEQGDSAMYLCASSWAGNSYEQYFGPGTRLTVT.

Worth noting for this clone: The junction does not match germline at one end; this may be a read error. The chain combines TRBV7-9 with TRBJ1-1; no definite D call. CDR1 and CDR2 from the germline V gene are SEHNR and FQNEAQ (reference sequence). The CDR3 is 13 amino acids. For the CDR3, the DNA is TGTGTCAGCAGCTTCACCGGGGACACTGAAGCTTTCTTT. Translating it yields CVSSFTGDTEAFF.

J is TRBJ1-4 and V is TRBV4-2; perhaps TRBD1 as D (5 bases). CDR1 is LGHNA and CDR2 is YNFKEQ in the germline V gene. V was shortened by 1 base and J by 6 bases, with 12 bases between the two germline ends. The CDR3 is 15 amino acids. The chain's CDR3 is CASSQGHTGDEKLFF. CDR3 DNA sequence: TGTGCCAGCAGCCAAGGTCATACAGGTGATGAAAAACTGTTTTTT.

The V gene is TRBV13, the J gene TRBJ1-2, with 8 bases lining up with TRBD1. This CDR3 is built from 14 residues. The germline CDR1 and CDR2 sequences are PRHDT and FYEKMQ (reference sequence). V lost 5 bases, J lost 5 bases, and 7 bases stayed unmatched. CDR3 amino acids: CASSHRGEGYGYTF. The CDR3 nucleotides are TGTGCCAGCAGCCACAGGGGGGAAGGATATGGCTACACCTTC. The entire variable domain, with the rest obtained from reference TRBV13 and TRBJ1-2, is as follows: AAGVIQSPRHLIKEKRETATLKCYPIPRHDTVYWYQQGPGQDPQFLISFYEKMQSDKGSIPDRFSAQQFSDYHSELNMSSLELGDSALYFCASSHRGEGYGYTFGSGTRLTVV.

The rearrangement uses TRBV18 and TRBJ1-1; a weak D match, TRBD1 (6 bases). The CDR3 contains 15 residues. V gave up 2 bases and J gave up 1 base, with 11 bases separating them. Germline CDR1 and CDR2: KGHSH and LQKENI. The CDR3 DNA reads as TGTGCCAGCTCACCATCGACAGGTCAGAACACTGAAGCTTTCTTT. The encoded protein is CASSPSTGQNTEAFF.

The chain links TRBV5-4 to TRBJ1-4; the match to TRBD1 covers 7 bases. The CDR3 sequence is 14 residues long. Germline-derived CDR1 and CDR2 are SGHNT and YYREEE (reference sequence). V lost 2 bases and J lost 8; bases outside the gene matches: 6. The CDR3 region has the DNA TGTGCCAGCAGCTTTGAGGGGGCTGCGGAAAAACTGTTTTTT. Translating it yields CASSFEGAAEKLFF. The whole variable domain, remainder taken from reference TRBV5-4 and TRBJ1-4, is ETGVTQSPTHLIKTRGQQVTLRCSSQSGHNTVSWYQQALGQGPQFIFQYYREEENGRGNFPPRFSGLQFPNYSSELNVNALELDDSALYLCASSFEGAAEKLFFGSGTQLSVL.

The chain carries TRBV5-4 and TRBJ1-3; 9 nucleotides agree with TRBD1. CDR1 is SGHNT, CDR2 YYREEE, per germline (reference sequence). Losses at the gene ends were 4 bases for V and 8 bases for J; bases not matched to a gene: 4. The CDR3 runs 13 residues. As DNA, the CDR3 is TGTGCCAGCAGCAGGGGACAGGGTGACACCATATATTTT. Translating gives CASSRGQGDTIYF.

For this clone: Other nucleotide sequences from this sample produce the same CDR3. V and J are TRBV6-4 and TRBJ1-1; 7 bases match TRBD1. Germline trimming cut 3 bases from V and 1 base from J; bases unmatched to any gene: 2. This CDR3 comprises 14 residues. Germline loops: CDR1 MRHNA, CDR2 SNTAGT. In DNA, the CDR3 is TGTGCCAGCAGTGATGGGACAGAGAACACTGAAGCTTTCTTT. Translated, it gives CASSDGTENTEAFF.

J is TRBJ1-1 and V is TRBV11-2, with a possible D match to TRBD1 (5 bases). This CDR3 contains 17 residues. The V and J ends lost 5 bases and 2 bases respectively, with 21 bases between them. The germline V gene has CDR1 SGHAT and CDR2 FQNNGV. CDR3 loop: CASSQRGGVTVNTEAFF. CDR3 coding DNA: TGTGCCAGCAGCCAACGGGGCGGGGTGACGGTTAACACTGAAGCTTTCTTT.

This clone has just one count. V usage is TRBV6-1 and J usage is TRBJ1-2, with D unresolved. Trimming removed 4 bases from V and 4 bases from J, with 16 bases in between. The CDR3 is 15 residues long. Germline CDR1 reads MNHNS; CDR2 reads SASEGT. This CDR3 is CASSATLPGSYGYTF. The CDR3 DNA follows: TGTGCCAGCAGTGCCACTCTTCCAGGATCCTATGGCTACACCTTC.

V gene TRBV19 combines with J gene TRBJ1-5; the match to TRBD1 covers 8 bases. This CDR3 comprises 14 residues. The germline V gene encodes CDR1 LNHDA and CDR2 SQIVND (reference sequence). J lost 3 bases, V lost 3 bases, and 1 base had no gene match. The CDR3 loop reads CASSMGQANQPQHF. CDR3 bases: TGTGCCAGTAGTATGGGACAGGCCAATCAGCCCCAGCATTTT.

Only a few counts were recorded for this clone. The chain combines TRBV27 with TRBJ2-7, with 11 bases aligning to TRBD1. The CDR3 extends over 18 amino acids. The V gene end was trimmed by 5 bases and the J gene end by 5 bases; junction bases not matched to a gene: 17. The germline V gene encodes CDR1 MNHEY and CDR2 SMNVEV (reference sequence). The CDR3 DNA reads TGTGCCAGCAGTCTACATAAGGCCGGGACAGGGGGTTTGAACGAGCAGTACTTC. Residues: CASSLHKAGTGGLNEQYF.

The CDR3 loop reads CAISASGGTGELFF. The CDR3 nucleotides are TGTGCCATCAGTGCCAGTGGAGGAACCGGGGAGCTGTTTTTT. V usage is TRBV10-3 and J usage is TRBJ2-2, with TRBD2 as a possible D gene (5 bases). The CDR3 covers 14 residues. From germline, CDR1 is ENHRY and CDR2 SYGVKD. V lost 4 bases and J 5 bases, leaving 11 bases between the germline ends.

This clone occurred a few times. This chain joins TRBV5-5 and TRBJ1-6; D not certain. Trimming removed 4 bases at V and 7 bases at J, with 9 bases between. Per germline, CDR1 SGHKS and CDR2 YYEKEE (reference sequence). The CDR3 length is 13 residues. The DNA of the CDR3 is TGTGCCAGCAGCCTCGGACTGAATTCACCCCTCCACTTT. Translating it yields CASSLGLNSPLHF.